What follows are 18 T cell receptor beta chains derived from one specimen sequenced in a study of CD8 T cell repertoires and HIV-1 epitope variants. Data came from immunoSEQ multiplex PCR; TCRdb stores just in-frame clones and leaves some out. The data hold fewer than 7,000 clones, with about 62% observed a single time. These receptors have no identified antigens. Sequenced input: cultured CD8+ T cells derived from PBMCs. Receptor source: a male donor with HIV.

V usage is TRBV9 and J usage is TRBJ2-5; D not certain. The CDR3 loop spans 11 amino acids. From germline, CDR1 is SGDLS and CDR2 YYNGEE. Trimming left V 6 bases short and J 7 bases short, with 10 bases between. The CDR3, as DNA: TGTGCCAGCACCAGCCCGAGGACCCAGTACTTC. Protein sequence: CASTSPRTQYF.

The V gene is TRBV6-1, the J gene TRBJ2-1, with 7 bases that match TRBD1. The length of the CDR3 is 15 residues. The V gene's germline CDR1 is MNHNS and CDR2 SASEGT. The V and J ends lost 3 bases and 8 bases, in that order; junction bases with no gene match: 10. CDR3 in DNA: TGTGCCAGCAGTGACGGGCAGGGGGATCTCGATGAGCAGTTCTTC. Its translation: CASSDGQGDLDEQFF.

This clone was detected once. This chain joins TRBV28 and TRBJ2-1, with 10 bases that match TRBD1. J lost 7 bases, V lost 7 bases, and 7 bases had no gene match. From germline, CDR1 is MDHEN and CDR2 SYDVKM. CDR3 length equals 14 residues. As DNA, the CDR3 is TGTGCCAGCATCCGACAGGGGGCGCATAATGAGCAGTTCTTC. Translation gives CASIRQGAHNEQFF. Filled out from reference TRBV28 and TRBJ2-1, the complete variable domain reads DVKVTQSSRYLVKRTGEKVFLECVQDMDHENMFWYRQDPGLGLRLIYFSYDVKMKEKGDIPEGYSVSREKKERFSLILESASTNQTSMYLCASIRQGAHNEQFFGPGTRLTVL.

The chain uses TRBV9 and TRBJ1-1; the D is unclear. Germline V gene lookup returns CDR1 SGDLS and CDR2 YYNGEE. The V end lost 0 bases, the J end lost 2 bases, and 8 bases lay between the germline ends. This CDR3 contains 14 residues. In nucleotides, the CDR3 is TGTGCCAGCAGCGTAGCGACGGATAACACTGAAGCTTTCTTT. Its translation is CASSVATDNTEAFF.

The genes are TRBV28 and TRBJ2-7; D remains unclear. Germline-derived CDR1 and CDR2 are MDHEN and SYDVKM. The length of the CDR3 is 19 residues. Trimming pared 2 bases from V and 0 bases from J, leaving 23 bases between. CDR3 sequence: CASSLPSAQYNSRSYEQYF. DNA for the CDR3: TGTGCCAGCAGTTTACCCAGTGCTCAGTATAACAGCCGCTCCTACGAGCAGTACTTC. Using reference TRBV28 and TRBJ2-7 for the parts outside the CDR3, the full variable domain is DVKVTQSSRYLVKRTGEKVFLECVQDMDHENMFWYRQDPGLGLRLIYFSYDVKMKEKGDIPEGYSVSREKKERFSLILESASTNQTSMYLCASSLPSAQYNSRSYEQYFGPGTRLTVT.

The rearrangement links TRBV13 to TRBJ2-7; tentative D call: TRBD2 (6 bases). Germline CDR1 reads PRHDT; CDR2 reads FYEKMQ (reference sequence). The length of the CDR3 is 16 residues. The V gene lost 2 bases and the J gene lost 2 bases, with 16 bases spanning the gap. The DNA of the CDR3 is TGTGCCAGCAGCTTAACCTCAGGGACTTTCGCCTACGAGCAGTACTTC. Translation: CASSLTSGTFAYEQYF.

This sequence joins TRBV7-8 and TRBJ2-1, with a weak D call TRBD2 (5 bases). V was trimmed by 1 base and J by 8 bases, leaving 12 bases between them. CDR1 is SGHVS and CDR2 is FQNEAQ in the germline V gene. This CDR3 spans 14 amino acids. The CDR3 nucleotides read TGTGCCAGCAGCTTAGATCCGGGAATGGATGAGCAGTTCTTC. It yields the protein CASSLDPGMDEQFF.

The genes are TRBV5-1 and TRBJ2-7; D call uncertain. In germline, CDR1 is SGHRS, CDR2 YFSETQ. This CDR3 contains 13 residues. V lost 2 bases to trimming and J lost 5 bases, with 11 bases between them. Here the CDR3 reads CASSFFGSDEQYF. DNA of the CDR3: TGCGCCAGCAGCTTCTTTGGGTCCGACGAGCAGTACTTC. Drawing the rest from reference TRBV5-1 and TRBJ2-7, the complete variable domain is KAGVTQTPRYLIKTRGQQVTLSCSPISGHRSVSWYQQTPGQGLQFLFEYFSETQRNKGNFPGRFSGRQFSNSRSEMNVSTLELGDSALYLCASSFFGSDEQYFGPGTRLTVT.

The chain is built from TRBV7-2 and TRBJ2-3, with D possibly TRBD2 on 5 matching bases. The CDR3 runs to 15 residues. Looked up from germline, CDR1 is SGHTA and CDR2 is FQGNSA. The V end lost 5 bases, the J end lost 2 bases, and 14 bases lay between the germline ends. Here the CDR3 reads CASSPTRAATDTQYF. CDR3 sequence (DNA): TGTGCCAGCAGCCCCACTAGGGCTGCCACAGATACGCAGTATTTT.

The rearrangement uses TRBV4-1 and TRBJ1-5; D gene ambiguous. Germline V lookup: CDR1 MGHRA, CDR2 YSYEKL. V lost 4 bases and J 7 bases, leaving 14 bases between the germline ends. The CDR3 spans 14 residues. CDR3 nucleotide sequence: TGCGCCAGCAGCCGGTCTGGAGAGGGCCAGCCCCAGCATTTT. This sequence encodes CASSRSGEGQPQHF.

The chain employs TRBV29-1 and TRBJ1-1; D is unclear. This CDR3 spans 12 amino acids. Trimming pared 5 bases from V and 4 bases from J, leaving 11 bases between. CDR1 is SQVTM, CDR2 ANQGSEA, per germline. The CDR3 DNA follows: TGCAGCGTTATGTCCGGAGGCACTGAAGCTTTCTTT. Translation: CSVMSGGTEAFF.

V is TRBV19 and J is TRBJ1-1; D unclear. CDR1 and CDR2 from the germline V gene are LNHDA and SQIVND (reference sequence). This CDR3 has 15 residues. The germline V and J ends were trimmed by 10 bases and 5 bases, with 23 bases remaining between them. The CDR3 nucleotides read TGTGCCACTTCGGGAAGTACGACGTCCGATACTGAAGCTTTCTTT. It yields the protein CATSGSTTSDTEAFF.

The chain couples TRBV15 to TRBJ2-1; D is perhaps TRBD1 or TRBD2 (6 bases each). The CDR3 runs 16 residues. The V end lost 3 bases, the J end lost 10 bases, and 22 bases lay between the germline ends. Germline lookup yields CDR1 LNHNV and CDR2 YYDKDF (reference sequence). The CDR3: CATSSRLGGALVEQFF. The CDR3, as DNA: TGTGCCACCAGCAGTCGCCTCGGGGGCGCATTGGTGGAGCAGTTCTTC.

V gene TRBV4-1 combines with J gene TRBJ2-1, with TRBD1 identical over 9 bases. The V gene end was trimmed by 2 bases and the J gene end by 1 base; junction bases not matched to a gene: 9. The CDR3 loop spans 18 amino acids. From germline, CDR1 is MGHRA and CDR2 YSYEKL. The chain's CDR3 is CASSQTRDRVPSYNEQFF. As DNA, the CDR3 is TGCGCCAGCAGCCAAACCCGGGACAGGGTCCCTTCCTACAATGAGCAGTTCTTC.

V and J are TRBV19 and TRBJ2-3; 8 bases fit TRBD2. The CDR3 sequence is 15 residues long. The germline gives CDR1 LNHDA, CDR2 SQIVND (reference sequence). V was clipped by 2 bases and J by 4 bases; unmatched bases: 5. The CDR3 protein is CASSITLAAPDTQYF. In DNA, the CDR3 is TGTGCCAGTAGTATAACACTAGCGGCCCCAGATACGCAGTATTTT. Filled out from reference TRBV19 and TRBJ2-3, the complete variable domain reads DGGITQSPKYLFRKEGQNVTLSCEQNLNHDAMYWYRQDPGQGLRLIYYSQIVNDFQKGDIAEGYSVSREKKESFPLTVTSAQKNPTAFYLCASSITLAAPDTQYFGPGTRLTVL.

This clone turned up a few times. The chain employs TRBV7-8 and TRBJ2-7; 8 nucleotides agree with TRBD2. The CDR3 is 15 amino acids. The ends lost 3 bases at V and 3 bases at J; junction bases unmatched: 7. From germline, CDR1 is SGHVS and CDR2 FQNEAQ. The CDR3 is CASSLSRSGSYEQYF. The CDR3 nucleotides are TGTGCCAGCAGCTTGTCGAGGAGCGGGAGCTACGAGCAGTACTTC.

The V call is TRBV27, the J call TRBJ1-3; D remains ambiguous. The germline V gene encodes CDR1 MNHEY and CDR2 SMNVEV (reference sequence). This CDR3 has 15 residues. With 0 bases removed from V and 1 base from J, the gap between germline ends came to 7 bases. CDR3 sequence (DNA): TGTGCCAGCAGTTTATCAGGGCATTCTGGAAACACCATATATTTT. Its translation: CASSLSGHSGNTIYF.

This rearrangement joins TRBV28 to TRBJ2-1; 10 nucleotides align to TRBD1. Looked up from germline, CDR1 is MDHEN and CDR2 is SYDVKM. With 6 bases clipped from V and 7 bases from J, the junction kept 6 bases outside the gene matches. The CDR3 is made up of 14 amino acids. The CDR3 nucleotides read TGTGCCAGCAGCCCCGGGACAGGGGTTAATGAGCAGTTCTTC. As protein: CASSPGTGVNEQFF.